The table lists the clone carrying this TCR beta chain with a few counts. Antigen specificity is unknown. Tagging with unique molecular identifiers was applied to individual cDNA molecules. TCRdb itself ran the 5' RACE reads through MiXCR, one entry per CDR3 protein. Of approximately 76,000 distinct CDR3 sequences detected, over 13% appear once; the ten largest clones hold about 3%. The J segment lost 2 bases and the V segment lost 5 bases, leaving 6 bases of the junction unmatched. The length of the CDR3 is 16 residues. Germline lookup yields CDR1 SGHVS and CDR2 FQNEAQ. This entry is derived from a study of early T cells in non-severe SARS-CoV-2 infection. As for the study in general: Sequenced bulk RNA came from whole blood that was unsorted, and chains were unpaired.

Study conclusions and caveats: A preference for anti-spike CD8 responses marked VDJdb matching, which missed private and CD4 specificities.

Sample: whole blood. The rearrangement joins TRBV7-8 to TRBJ2-1, with 10 bases fitting TRBD1. The sequence was collected from an adult who was a healthcare worker with PCR-confirmed SARS-CoV-2 infection or an uninfected control (not recorded which). This CDR3 is CASSGDRGRAYNEQFF. The CDR3 region has the DNA TGTGCCAGCAGCGGAGACAGGGGGCGCGCCTACAATGAGCAGTTCTTC. The whole variable domain, remainder taken from reference TRBV7-8 and TRBJ2-1, is GAGVSQSPRYKVAKRGQDVALRCDPISGHVSLFWYQQALGQGPEFLTYFQNEAQLDKSGLPSDRFFAERPEGSVSTLKIQRTQQEDSAVYLCASSGDRGRAYNEQFFGPGTRLTVL.